Following are 23 T cell receptor beta chains from one sample sequenced in a study of radiotherapy plus CTLA-4 blockade in lung cancer. Clones were read by immunoSEQ multiplex PCR, and TCRdb kept only the in-frame ones, dropping some. The repertoire has fewer than 65,000 clones, 84% of them found once; the top ten carry approximately 5%. The specimen comprised peripheral blood, sampled from a patient treated with radiotherapy plus ipilimumab. The receptor source for this set is a human donor with non-small cell lung cancer whose response to radiotherapy plus ipilimumab could not be evaluated.

The chain links TRBV4-1 to TRBJ2-7; the match to TRBD1 covers 10 bases. Germline CDR1 and CDR2: MGHRA and YSYEKL. This CDR3 is 17 amino acids long. The V segment lost 4 bases and the J segment 3 bases; nucleotides outside the gene matches: 12. This CDR3 reads CASSPGGGQGSYYEQYF. In nucleotides, the CDR3 is TGCGCCAGCAGCCCGGGGGGGGGACAGGGGAGTTACTACGAGCAGTACTTC.

As concerns this clone: In the same sample, other DNA sequences code for this CDR3. DNA of the CDR3: TGTGCCAGCAGCTTAACTCGGGGATCCCGCACAGATACGCAGTATTTT. Its protein product is CASSLTRGSRTDTQYF. The rearrangement links TRBV7-3 to TRBJ2-3, with D tentatively TRBD2 (5 bases). Trimming cost V 0 bases and J 1 base, with 11 bases left between them. Germline values: CDR1 SGHTA, CDR2 FQGTGA. This CDR3 contains 16 residues. Complete variable domain (other parts from reference TRBV7-3 and TRBJ2-3): GAGVSQTPSNKVTEKGKYVELRCDPISGHTALYWYRQSLGQGPEFLIYFQGTGAADDSGLPNDRFFAVRPEGSVSTLKIQRTERGDSAVYLCASSLTRGSRTDTQYFGPGTRLTVL.

The chain joins TRBV19 to TRBJ1-3; 7 bases fit TRBD1. Germline V gives CDR1 LNHDA, CDR2 SQIVND (reference sequence). CDR3 length: 17 residues. J was trimmed by 1 base and V by 4 bases; bases with no gene match: 10. In nucleotides, the CDR3 is TGTGCCAGTAGTAACAACAGGGGAGGTCTTTCTGGAAACACCATATATTTT. It codes for CASSNNRGGLSGNTIYF.

This rearrangement joins TRBV11-2 to TRBJ2-1, with D possibly TRBD2 on 7 matching bases. The CDR3 length is 15 residues. Per germline, CDR1 SGHAT and CDR2 FQNNGV. The V end lost 0 bases, the J end lost 8 bases, and 14 bases lay between the germline ends. The CDR3 region is CASSLEGGVRDEQFF. The DNA of the CDR3 is TGTGCCAGCAGCTTAGAAGGGGGGGTCCGGGATGAGCAGTTCTTC.

V is TRBV5-1 and J is TRBJ1-2; a weak D match, TRBD1 (5 bases). Germline assignment: CDR1 SGHRS and CDR2 YFSETQ. CDR3 length: 16 amino acids. Trimming left V 4 bases short and J 6 bases short, with 22 bases between. In DNA form, the CDR3 reads TGCGCCAGCAGCCGATCCCGGGACTGGTCGGAAAATGGCTACACCTTC. Its translation: CASSRSRDWSENGYTF.

This clone occurred a few times. This chain uses TRBV4-3 with TRBJ2-7, with 8 bases lining up with TRBD1. Germline loops: CDR1 LGHNA, CDR2 YSLEER. The CDR3 spans 13 residues. V trimming: 4 bases; J trimming: 7 bases; junction bases outside the gene matches: 6. CDR3: CASSPGQGWEQYF. In DNA form, the CDR3 reads TGCGCCAGCAGCCCCGGACAGGGATGGGAGCAGTACTTC.

This clone was seen a few times. The rearrangement links TRBV30 to TRBJ2-6; D unresolved. The germline V and J ends were trimmed by 1 base and 0 bases, with 10 bases remaining between them. In germline, CDR1 is GTSNPN, CDR2 SVGIG (reference sequence). This CDR3 comprises 16 residues. CDR3 nucleotide sequence: TGTGCCTGGAGTGCCCCGTTCCCCTCTGGGGCCAACGTCCTGACTTTC. Encoded protein: CAWSAPFPSGANVLTF.

The chain couples TRBV7-8 to TRBJ2-7; 10 nucleotides align to TRBD1. The CDR3 has 17 amino acids. Germline V gene data show CDR1 as SGHVS and CDR2 as FQNEAQ. V lost 7 bases to trimming and J lost 5 bases; unmatched junction nucleotides: 17. The CDR3 reads CASTLRRMGQGMHEQYF. CDR3 sequence (DNA): TGTGCCAGCACCCTACGTCGGATGGGACAGGGGATGCACGAGCAGTACTTC. Together with reference TRBV7-8 and TRBJ2-7, the CDR3 gives the full variable domain: GAGVSQSPRYKVAKRGQDVALRCDPISGHVSLFWYQQALGQGPEFLTYFQNEAQLDKSGLPSDRFFAERPEGSVSTLKIQRTQQEDSAVYLCASTLRRMGQGMHEQYFGPGTRLTVT.

This sequence joins TRBV4-2 and TRBJ2-2; 13 nucleotides match TRBD2. Germline V lookup: CDR1 LGHNA, CDR2 YNFKEQ. This CDR3 has 17 amino acids. With 1 base clipped from V and 4 bases from J, the junction kept 3 bases outside the gene matches. The CDR3 sequence is CASSQVTSGRITGELFF. CDR3 DNA sequence: TGTGCCAGCAGCCAAGTGACTAGCGGGAGGATCACCGGGGAGCTGTTTTTT.

CDR3 region: CASSYRPGRNYGYTF. CDR3 nucleotides: TGTGCCAGCAGTTACAGACCCGGGAGGAACTATGGCTACACCTTC. This chain uses TRBV6-6 with TRBJ1-2; no definite D call. Germline values: CDR1 MNHNY, CDR2 SVGAGI (reference sequence). Trimming removed 2 bases at V and 2 bases at J, with 12 bases between. This CDR3 has 15 amino acids.

The chain is built from TRBV7-2 and TRBJ2-1, with TRBD2 matching 8 bases. Germline V gene sequence: CDR1 SGHTA, CDR2 FQGNSA. CDR3 size: 15 residues. The junction had 11 bases not matched to a gene; V was cut back by 7 bases and J by 6 bases. The CDR3 spells CASTIKRELGNEQFF. DNA for the CDR3: TGTGCCAGCACCATTAAGCGGGAGTTGGGCAATGAGCAGTTCTTC.

The rearrangement joins TRBV19 to TRBJ2-7; D might be TRBD2 (5 bases). Trimming pared 5 bases from V and 3 bases from J, leaving 17 bases between. Per germline, CDR1 LNHDA and CDR2 SQIVND (reference sequence). The CDR3 extends over 15 amino acids. The CDR3 DNA follows: TGTGCCAGTAGTCCAGCTAGCTTTAGTATCTACGAGCAGTACTTC. Encoded protein: CASSPASFSIYEQYF. Full variable domain (rest looked up from reference TRBV19 and TRBJ2-7): DGGITQSPKYLFRKEGQNVTLSCEQNLNHDAMYWYRQDPGQGLRLIYYSQIVNDFQKGDIAEGYSVSREKKESFPLTVTSAQKNPTAFYLCASSPASFSIYEQYFGPGTRLTVT.

The genes are TRBV11-3 and TRBJ2-1; maybe TRBD2 (5 bases). V was cut by 4 bases and J by 5 bases, with 12 bases left in between. Germline V gene lookup returns CDR1 SGHNT and CDR2 YENEEA. The CDR3 has 14 amino acids. CDR3 protein: CASSSRASNNEQFF. The CDR3 DNA sequence: TGTGCCAGCAGCTCCCGCGCTAGCAACAATGAGCAGTTCTTC.

The V call is TRBV7-9, the J call TRBJ2-1; D remains unclear. The CDR3 consists of 13 residues. The V gene's germline CDR1 is SEHNR and CDR2 FQNEAQ (reference sequence). The V gene lost 3 bases and the J gene lost 7 bases, with 10 bases spanning the gap. CDR3 sequence (DNA): TGTGCCAGCAGCTTCCGACTTGGGAATGAGCAGTTCTTC. This codes for CASSFRLGNEQFF.

The gene calls are TRBV4-3 and TRBJ1-3, with D perhaps TRBD1 (5 bases). CDR3 length: 15 amino acids. Trimming took 1 base from V and 2 from J, leaving 9 bases between them. Germline loops: CDR1 LGHNA, CDR2 YSLEER. The CDR3 DNA is TGCGCCAGCAGCCAAGTGGGGGGAGCTGGAAACACCATATATTTT. This sequence encodes CASSQVGGAGNTIYF.

This chain joins TRBV5-1 and TRBJ1-4; 9 bases match TRBD1. Germline trimming cut 3 bases from V and 5 bases from J; bases unmatched to any gene: 5. The CDR3 is made up of 15 amino acids. Germline-derived CDR1 and CDR2 are SGHRS and YFSETQ. The CDR3 reads CASSSTGGRNEKLFF. The CDR3 DNA is TGCGCCAGCAGCTCTACAGGGGGCAGGAATGAAAAACTGTTTTTT.

This chain uses TRBV7-9 with TRBJ1-1, with 9 nucleotides matching TRBD1. Germline values: CDR1 SEHNR, CDR2 FQNEAQ (reference sequence). The CDR3 runs 17 residues. V was clipped by 6 bases and J by 11 bases; unmatched bases: 22. CDR3 amino acids: CASRAREEGQGTRYAFF. CDR3 in DNA: TGTGCCAGCAGGGCCCGGGAAGAGGGACAGGGCACTCGTTACGCTTTCTTT.

This clone was recorded once. This chain joins TRBV6-5 and TRBJ2-5, with D possibly TRBD1 on 5 matching bases. There are 14 residues in the CDR3. The germline V and J ends were trimmed by 8 bases and 11 bases, with 24 bases remaining between them. Germline loops: CDR1 MNHEY, CDR2 SVGAGI. The DNA of the CDR3 is TGTGCCAGCGCCCCTGGGGCGGCGCCAGGAGAGCAGTACTTC. It encodes CASAPGAAPGEQYF.

The rearrangement joins TRBV18 to TRBJ1-1; tentative D call: TRBD1 (5 bases). Germline loops: CDR1 KGHSH, CDR2 LQKENI. CDR3 length: 13 residues. V shed 1 base and J shed 7 bases, with 10 bases lying between them. The CDR3 DNA reads as TGTGCCAGCTCACCACGTACGGGGGATGAAGCTTTCTTT. Encoded protein: CASSPRTGDEAFF. Combining the CDR3 with reference TRBV18 and TRBJ1-1 gives the whole variable domain NAGVMQNPRHLVRRRGQEARLRCSPMKGHSHVYWYRQLPEEGLKFMVYLQKENIIDESGMPKERFSAEFPKEGPSILRIQQVVRGDSAAYFCASSPRTGDEAFFGQGTRLTVV.

The chain uses TRBV2 and TRBJ2-1; 14 nucleotides agree with TRBD2. The germline V gene has CDR1 SNHLY and CDR2 FYNNEI. With 11 bases clipped from V and 9 bases from J, the junction kept 12 bases outside the gene matches. The CDR3 totals 15 residues. The CDR3, as DNA: TGTGCCTACCTTGGGACTAGCGGGAGTGTGGGTGAGCAGTTCTTC. Protein: CAYLGTSGSVGEQFF.

The V and J genes are TRBV18 and TRBJ2-1; D may be TRBD1 (6 bases). V was trimmed by 3 bases and J by 4 bases, leaving 13 bases between them. CDR3 length: 15 amino acids. Germline V gene lookup returns CDR1 KGHSH and CDR2 LQKENI. The CDR3 is CASSPSRGGYNEQFF. The CDR3 DNA reads TGTGCCAGCTCACCTTCCCGAGGGGGATACAATGAGCAGTTCTTC.

The chain couples TRBV6-5 to TRBJ1-5, with TRBD1 matching 7 bases. V was clipped by 6 bases and J by 0 bases; unmatched bases: 5. Germline V CDR1 and CDR2: MNHEY, SVGAGI. This CDR3 has 15 residues. The CDR3 loop is CASSPRDSSNQPQHF. CDR3 DNA sequence: TGTGCCAGCAGCCCTCGGGACAGTAGCAATCAGCCCCAGCATTTT.

This clone was found once. This chain links TRBV7-2 with TRBJ1-5, with TRBD1 identical over 9 bases. The CDR3 loop spans 18 amino acids. CDR1 and CDR2 from the germline V gene are SGHTA and FQGNSA. V was clipped by 1 base and J by 0 bases; unmatched bases: 7. This CDR3 is CASSLGDRGGISNQPQHF. CDR3 in DNA: TGTGCCAGCAGCTTAGGAGACAGGGGGGGAATTAGCAATCAGCCCCAGCATTTT.